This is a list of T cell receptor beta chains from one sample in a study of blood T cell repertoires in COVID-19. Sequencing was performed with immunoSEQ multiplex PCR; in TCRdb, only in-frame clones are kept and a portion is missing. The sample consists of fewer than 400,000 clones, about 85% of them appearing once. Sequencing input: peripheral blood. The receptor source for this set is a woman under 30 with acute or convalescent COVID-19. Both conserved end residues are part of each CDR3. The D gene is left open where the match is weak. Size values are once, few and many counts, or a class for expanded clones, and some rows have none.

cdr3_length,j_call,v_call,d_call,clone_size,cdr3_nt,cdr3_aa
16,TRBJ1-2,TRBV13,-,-,TGTGCCAGCAGCTTAGAGTCGGCGGCGGGGCCCTATGGCTACACCTTC,CASSLESAAGPYGYTF
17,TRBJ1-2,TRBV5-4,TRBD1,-,TGTGCCAGCAGCTTACCGGGACAGCGTAAATTTGGCTATGGCTACACCTTC,CASSLPGQRKFGYGYTF
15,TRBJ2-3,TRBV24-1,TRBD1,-,TGTGCCACCAGCTCCCCGGGACAGGGAACAGATACGCAGTATTTT,CATSSPGQGTDTQYF
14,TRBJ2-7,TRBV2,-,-,TGTGCCAGCAGTGTGGGGGGATCCGACTACGAGCAGTACTTC,CASSVGGSDYEQYF
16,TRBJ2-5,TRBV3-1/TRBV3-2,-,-,TGTGCCAGCAGCCAAGGTGTGGACAGAGACCAAGAGACCCAGTACTTC,CASSQGVDRDQETQYF
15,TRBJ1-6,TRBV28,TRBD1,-,TGTGCCAGCAGTTGGACAGGGGACTATAATTCACCCCTCCACTTT,CASSWTGDYNSPLHF
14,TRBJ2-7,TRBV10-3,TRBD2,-,TGTGCCATCAGTGAGTCTGAGGGACTAGCGGAGCAGTACTTC,CAISESEGLAEQYF
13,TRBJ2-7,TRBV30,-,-,TGTGCCTGGGCCCAGGTGGCTCACTACGAGCAGTACTTC,CAWAQVAHYEQYF
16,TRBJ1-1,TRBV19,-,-,TGTGCCAGTAGTATAAACGGGGGACGGGTGAACACTGAAGCTTTCTTT,CASSINGGRVNTEAFF
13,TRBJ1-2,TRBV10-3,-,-,TGTGCCATCAGTTCCACAGGGCTTCAGGGCTACACCTTC,CAISSTGLQGYTF
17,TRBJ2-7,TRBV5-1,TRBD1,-,TGCGCCAGCAGCTTGAGCGTGACAGGGATCGGGTCCTACGAGCAGTACTTC,CASSLSVTGIGSYEQYF
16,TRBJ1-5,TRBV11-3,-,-,TGTGCCAGCAGCTTAGATACGACAGAGACCAATCAGCCCCAGCATTTT,CASSLDTTETNQPQHF
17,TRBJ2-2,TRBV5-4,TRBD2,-,TGTGCCAGCAGCTTGCCTAGCGGGAGGGCCCGCACCGGGGAGCTGTTTTTT,CASSLPSGRARTGELFF
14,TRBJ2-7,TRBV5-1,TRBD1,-,TGCGCCAGCAGCTCAGGGGACAGCTCCTACGAGCAGTACTTC,CASSSGDSSYEQYF
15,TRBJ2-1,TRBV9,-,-,TGTGCCAGCGGGGAGACTAGAGAAGGGTCCAATGAGCAGTTCTTC,CASGETREGSNEQFF
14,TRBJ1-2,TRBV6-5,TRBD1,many,TGTGCCAGCAGGGGGACAGGGGACCACTATGGCTACACCTTC,CASRGTGDHYGYTF
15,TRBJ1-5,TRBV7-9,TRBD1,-,TGTGCCAGCAGCTCAGACAGGGGCGTTAGTCAGCCCCAGCATTTT,CASSSDRGVSQPQHF
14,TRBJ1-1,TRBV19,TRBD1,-,TGTGCCAGTACAACGGGACAGGGGTTTTCTGAAGCTTTCTTT,CASTTGQGFSEAFF
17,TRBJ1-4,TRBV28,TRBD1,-,TGTGCCAGCAGTTACGGACAGGGTCAACGGGTTAATGAAAAACTGTTTTTT,CASSYGQGQRVNEKLFF
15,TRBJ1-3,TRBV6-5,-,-,TGTGCCAGCAGTAAACAGCCTTACTCTGGAAACACCATATATTTT,CASSKQPYSGNTIYF
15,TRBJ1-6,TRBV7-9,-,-,TGTGCCAGCAGACCCCGAGGGTTCGGGAATTCACCCCTCCACTTT,CASRPRGFGNSPLHF
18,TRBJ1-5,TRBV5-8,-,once,TGTGCCAGCAGCTTTTGGGGGACGAAGGGGACACTTTGGAAGCCCCAGCATTTT,CASSFWGTKGTLWKPQHF
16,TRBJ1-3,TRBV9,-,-,TGTGCCAGCAGCGTAGATGCGGGGGCGGGCGGAAACACCATATATTTT,CASSVDAGAGGNTIYF
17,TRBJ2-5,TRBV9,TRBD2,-,TGTGCCAGCAGCGTAGAGGATAGCGGGAGGGCCGTCGGGACCCAGTACTTC,CASSVEDSGRAVGTQYF
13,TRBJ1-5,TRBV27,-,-,TGTGCCAGCAGTTCCTCAGGCAATCAGCCCCAGCATTTT,CASSSSGNQPQHF
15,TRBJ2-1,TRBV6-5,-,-,TGTGCCAGCAGGGCGGGGACGAGCTCCTACAATGAGCAGTTCTTC,CASRAGTSSYNEQFF
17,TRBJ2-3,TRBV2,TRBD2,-,TGTGCCAGCAGCCCCTGGGCGGGGGGCCCTAGCACAGATACGCAGTATTTT,CASSPWAGGPSTDTQYF
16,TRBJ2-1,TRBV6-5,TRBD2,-,TGTGCCAGCAGTTACTTCAGCGGGACTAGAAACAATGAGCAGTTCTTC,CASSYFSGTRNNEQFF
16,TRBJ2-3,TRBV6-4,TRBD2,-,TGTGCCAGCAGTGAAGGAGGTAGCGGGGGGGCAGATACGCAGTATTTT,CASSEGGSGGADTQYF
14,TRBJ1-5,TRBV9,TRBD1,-,TGTGCCAGCAGCTTTTCGGGACAGCGACAGCCCCAGCATTTT,CASSFSGQRQPQHF
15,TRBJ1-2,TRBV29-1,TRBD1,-,TGCAGCGTTGAAGGACAGGGGGATAGTCGAGGAGGCTACACCTTC,CSVEGQGDSRGGYTF
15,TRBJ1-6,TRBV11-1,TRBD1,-,TGTGCCAGCAGCTTCCCGGCAGGGGGGAATTCACCCCTCCACTTT,CASSFPAGGNSPLHF
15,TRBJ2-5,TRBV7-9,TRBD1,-,TGTGCCAGCAGTCCACGGGGCCAGGGGGTTGAGACCCAGTACTTC,CASSPRGQGVETQYF